The TCR beta chain described here comes from a study of shared T cell receptors in the human thymus. The data were produced by immunoSEQ multiplex PCR, yet TCRdb's version contains in-frame clones alone and is incomplete. The sample yields hundreds of thousands of clones, approximately 88% seen once. This clone was recorded once. Germline lookup yields CDR1 ENHRY and CDR2 SYGVKD. The CDR3 sequence is 14 residues long. V dropped 4 bases and J dropped 9 bases, with 16 bases sitting between them. These data were likewise used in another study, on human thymus T cells. According to that study: Corrective heart surgery yielded resections, and these provided the thymus tissue.

The TCR comes from a boy under two years old with a congenital heart defect. The rearrangement uses TRBV10-3 and TRBJ2-1; D possibly corresponds to TRBD2 (5 bases). The sequencing input was thymocytes. DNA for the CDR3: TGTGCCATCAGTGCACTCACTAGTAATGGTGAGCAGTTCTTC. Translation: CAISALTSNGEQFF.